The 21 T cell receptor beta chains below all came from one sample that was sequenced in a study of CD4 T cell repertoires in COVID-19. TCRdb keeps only in-frame clones here, not all; method: immunoSEQ multiplex PCR. This sample has about 75,000 clones, with about four fifths found just once. Sequenced material: CD4+ T cells from peripheral blood, taken after recovery from COVID-19. These receptors were taken from a human donor who had COVID-19.

The CDR3 DNA follows: TGTGCCAGCAGCTTAGTTTGGAGCGGGAGTTACAATGAGCAGTTCTTC. Translating it yields CASSLVWSGSYNEQFF. The rearrangement joins TRBV7-9 to TRBJ2-1; 8 bases fit TRBD2. Per germline, CDR1 SEHNR and CDR2 FQNEAQ (reference sequence). V lost 1 base to trimming and J lost 4 bases; unmatched junction nucleotides: 6. The CDR3 is made up of 16 amino acids.

V is TRBV6-6 and J is TRBJ2-5; D might be TRBD2 (5 bases). The CDR3 runs to 10 residues. The V and J ends lost 11 bases and 1 base respectively, with 5 bases between them. Per the germline V gene, CDR1 is MNHNY and CDR2 is SVGAGI (reference sequence). The CDR3 nucleotides read TGTGCCGGAGGCCAAGAGACCCAGTACTTC. It yields the protein CAGGQETQYF.

This rearrangement joins TRBV5-1 to TRBJ1-1; D not resolved. Trimming removed 3 bases from V and 3 bases from J, with 9 bases in between. Germline CDR1 is SGHRS and CDR2 is YFSETQ. The CDR3 runs 13 residues. The chain's CDR3 is CASSSTGDTEAFF. CDR3 DNA: TGCGCCAGCAGCTCCACCGGGGACACTGAAGCTTTCTTT.

The chain recombines TRBV10-3 with TRBJ1-5, with TRBD1 matching over 7 bases. The V gene end was trimmed by 4 bases and the J gene end by 3 bases; junction bases not matched to a gene: 3. There are 14 residues in the CDR3. CDR1 and CDR2 (germline): ENHRY, SYGVKD. The CDR3 protein is CAISADRDNQPQHF. In DNA, the CDR3 is TGTGCCATCAGTGCCGACAGGGACAATCAGCCCCAGCATTTT.

This clone was seen a handful of times. V usage is TRBV28 and J usage is TRBJ2-7; the D call may be TRBD1 or TRBD2 (5 bases each). Trimming left V 5 bases short and J 5 bases short, with 19 bases between. Germline V gene data show CDR1 as MDHEN and CDR2 as SYDVKM. The CDR3 has 15 amino acids. The CDR3 coding sequence is TGTGCCAGCAGTCCCCGGGGCAGGTTCGGGAACGAGCAGTACTTC. It encodes CASSPRGRFGNEQYF.

The J gene is TRBJ1-6, the V gene TRBV11-2, with 9 bases aligning to TRBD1. The CDR3 runs 14 residues. Germline V gene lookup returns CDR1 SGHAT and CDR2 FQNNGV. The J segment lost 8 bases and the V segment lost 4 bases, leaving 3 bases of the junction unmatched. In nucleotides, the CDR3 is TGTGCCAGCAGCTGGGACAGGGCTGATTCACCCCTCCACTTT. Translating it yields CASSWDRADSPLHF.

CDR3 nucleotide sequence: TGTGCCAGCAGGCTGAGGGGAAACACTGAAGCTTTCTTT. It translates to CASRLRGNTEAFF. The genes are TRBV2 and TRBJ1-1; tentative D call: TRBD1 (5 bases). Germline assignment: CDR1 SNHLY and CDR2 FYNNEI. CDR3 size: 13 residues. Trimming shortened V by 6 bases and J by 2 bases, and 10 bases separated the two germline ends. The full variable domain, with the rest looked up from reference TRBV2 and TRBJ1-1, is EPEVTQTPSHQVTQMGQEVILRCVPISNHLYFYWYRQILGQKVEFLVSFYNNEISEKSEIFDDQFSVERPDGSNFTLKIRSTKLEDSAMYFCASRLRGNTEAFFGQGTRLTVV.

The rearrangement links TRBV24-1 to TRBJ2-2; 7 positions match TRBD2. The CDR3 has 14 amino acids. Germline CDR1 reads KGHDR; CDR2 reads SFDVKD. The V segment lost 7 bases and the J segment 0 bases; nucleotides outside the gene matches: 1. DNA for the CDR3: TGTGCCACCAGAGCGGGATCGAACACCGGGGAGCTGTTTTTT. It is translated as CATRAGSNTGELFF.

The chain has TRBV7-9 and TRBJ2-1; D might be TRBD1 (5 bases). Between the trimmed V and J ends, which lost 2 bases and 9 bases, there was a span of 11 bases. The CDR3 is 13 amino acids. CDR1 is SEHNR and CDR2 is FQNEAQ in the germline V gene (reference sequence). Here the CDR3 DNA reads TGTGCCAGCAGCTTAACGCAGGGTGGTGAGCAGTTCTTC. Residues: CASSLTQGGEQFF.

The J gene is TRBJ1-1, the V gene TRBV7-2; D is undetermined. Germline CDR1 and CDR2: SGHTA and FQGNSA. The ends were cut back, 1 base at V and 2 bases at J, with 5 bases in the middle. CDR3 size: 13 residues. DNA for the CDR3: TGTGCCAGCAGCTTAGGAATAAACACTGAAGCTTTCTTT. It is translated as CASSLGINTEAFF.

The CDR3 protein is CASSQAEKLFF. In DNA form, the CDR3 reads TGTGCCAGCAGCCAAGCTGAAAAACTGTTTTTT. The genes are TRBV3-1 (or the pseudogene TRBV3-2) and TRBJ1-4; D is ambiguous. V dropped 1 base and J dropped 7 bases, with 1 base sitting between them. This CDR3 region has 11 residues. Per germline, CDR1 LGHDT and CDR2 YNNKEL (reference sequence).

This chain joins TRBV19 and TRBJ2-1, with D tentatively TRBD2 (6 bases). Germline lookup yields CDR1 LNHDA and CDR2 SQIVND (reference sequence). Trimming took off 8 bases at V and 5 bases at J, with 13 bases between the two ends. The CDR3 has 13 amino acids. This CDR3 is CASSQRADNEQFF. The CDR3 nucleotides read TGTGCCAGTTCCCAGCGGGCAGACAATGAGCAGTTCTTC.

The chain has TRBV28 and TRBJ2-7; no clear D. The germline CDR1 and CDR2 sequences are MDHEN and SYDVKM. With 6 bases removed from V and 3 bases from J, the gap between germline ends came to 6 bases. This CDR3 has 11 residues. CDR3 loop: CASRRFYEQYF. CDR3 nucleotide sequence: TGTGCCAGCAGGCGATTCTACGAGCAGTACTTC.

The gene calls are TRBV7-2 and TRBJ1-2, with 9 bases aligning to TRBD1. Germline assignment: CDR1 SGHTA and CDR2 FQGNSA. CDR3 length equals 15 residues. With V trimmed by 5 bases and J by 4 bases, 8 bases remained unmatched. The chain's CDR3 is CASSPAGQGGYGYTF. CDR3 bases: TGTGCCAGCAGCCCTGCGGGACAGGGTGGCTATGGCTACACCTTC.

This clone was counted between two and nine times. Other DNA sequences in this sample translate to the same CDR3. The CDR3 here is CASNRGQGNEKLFF. The DNA for the CDR3 is TGTGCCAGTAATAGGGGACAGGGGAATGAAAAACTGTTTTTT. The V gene is TRBV19, the J gene TRBJ1-4; 10 bases align to TRBD1. The germline CDR1 and CDR2 sequences are LNHDA and SQIVND (reference sequence). With 7 bases clipped from V and 5 bases from J, the junction kept 4 bases outside the gene matches. This CDR3 region has 14 residues.

This clone has ten or more counts. The chain has TRBV27 and TRBJ2-2; TRBD2 is a possible D gene (6 bases). The CDR3 has 15 residues. The V gene lost 10 bases and the J gene lost 0 bases, with 15 bases spanning the gap. Looked up from germline, CDR1 is MNHEY and CDR2 is SMNVEV (reference sequence). The CDR3 is CATKGGEANTGELFF. CDR3 DNA: TGTGCCACCAAAGGAGGGGAAGCGAACACCGGGGAGCTGTTTTTT.

The gene calls are TRBV3-1 (or the pseudogene TRBV3-2) and TRBJ2-2; possibly TRBD1 for D (6 bases). Trimming shortened V by 3 bases and J by 3 bases, and 8 bases separated the two germline ends. This CDR3 is built from 14 residues. CDR1 and CDR2 from the germline V gene are LGHDT and YNNKEL (reference sequence). CDR3 bases: TGTGCCAGCAGCCACCAGGGGCACACCGGGGAGCTGTTTTTT. This sequence encodes CASSHQGHTGELFF.

The rearrangement joins TRBV10-2 to TRBJ1-1, with D possibly matching TRBD1 (5 bases). Trimming took 5 bases from V and 8 from J, leaving 21 bases between them. The CDR3 runs to 15 residues. Germline V gene data show CDR1 as WSHSY and CDR2 as SAAADI. In DNA form, the CDR3 reads TGCGCCAGCAGTTACTCCGGGACGAAAAACCGAGAAGCTTTCTTT. Protein sequence: CASSYSGTKNREAFF.

The rearrangement links TRBV6-5 to TRBJ2-1, with D possibly matching TRBD2 (5 bases). The V and J ends lost 6 bases and 8 bases respectively, with 14 bases between them. Germline assignment: CDR1 MNHEY and CDR2 SVGAGI. The CDR3 covers 13 residues. This CDR3 is CASREPGSDEQFF. Written as DNA, the CDR3 is TGTGCCAGCAGGGAGCCGGGGAGCGATGAGCAGTTCTTC.

The chain employs TRBV18 and TRBJ1-1, with 7 bases aligning to TRBD1. V lost 3 bases to trimming and J lost 3 bases; unmatched junction nucleotides: 19. From germline, CDR1 is KGHSH and CDR2 LQKENI. The CDR3 totals 19 residues. This chain's CDR3 is CASSPTLGTVERAYTEAFF. The CDR3 DNA is TGTGCCAGCTCACCCACTTTAGGGACAGTCGAAAGGGCCTACACTGAAGCTTTCTTT.

This chain uses TRBV6-5 with TRBJ2-1; no clear D gene. V was clipped by 2 bases and J by 2 bases, with 10 bases between them. The CDR3 loop spans 15 amino acids. Germline V gene data show CDR1 as MNHEY and CDR2 as SVGAGI. The CDR3 region has the DNA TGTGCCAGCAGTTACCCCGAGACGGCCTACAATGAGCAGTTCTTC. Translating it yields CASSYPETAYNEQFF.